A few counts support the clone carrying this TCR beta chain. Among Cohort 3 donors, those recovered had two negative PCRs, clearance, or symptom resolution. In germline, CDR1 is SGDLS, CDR2 YYNGEE. CDR3 length: 14 amino acids. V lost 3 bases, J lost 5 bases, and 4 bases stayed unmatched. Sequencing was performed with immunoSEQ multiplex PCR; in TCRdb, only in-frame clones are kept and a portion is missing. The sample has some 150,000 clones; roughly 82% are singletons. This record belongs to a study of blood T cell repertoires in COVID-19. The chain employs TRBV9 and TRBJ2-2, with 7 bases identical to TRBD1. The TCR originated in a man aged 50 or older who had recovered from COVID-19. The material sequenced was PBMCs or T cells enriched from blood (not recorded which). DNA for the CDR3: TGTGCCAGCAGCGGACAGGGTCGGACCGGGGAGCTGTTTTTT. Encoded protein: CASSGQGRTGELFF.